This TCR beta chain was obtained from a study of blood T cells in healthy people across ages. Combining a sample-barcoded 5' primer with a J-beta primer mix, a second PCR ran for roughly 7 to 12 cycles. TCRdb analysed the 5' RACE reads with MiXCR anew, one entry per CDR3 protein. The table records fewer than 2,000,000 distinct CDR3 sequences, roughly 32% of them present only once. Trimming removed 6 bases from V and 4 bases from J; junction bases left unmatched: 14. Germline CDR1 reads SGHTA; CDR2 reads FQGNSA. This CDR3 has 17 amino acids. The source of this sequence is a woman in her twenties or thirties in good health. The chain employs TRBV7-2 and TRBJ2-2; 7 bases align to TRBD2. What was sequenced was blood. The CDR3 coding sequence is TGTGCCAGCAGATCGCGGGACTACGATATGGGCACCGGGGAGCTGTTTTTT. This codes for CASRSRDYDMGTGELFF.